The 11 T cell receptor beta chains given below trace back to one sample, sequenced in a study of breast tumors, draining lymph nodes, adjacent tissues. TCRdb re-called the multiplex PCR reads with MiXCR, one entry per CDR3 protein. The sample lists tens of thousands of distinct CDR3 sequences, approximately 63% occurring once. The specimen sequenced was breast tumor tissue. Source of these receptors: a female donor with breast cancer. Some clones in this sample may be carry-over from other donors' samples.

The chain joins TRBV5-1 to TRBJ2-3, with D tentatively TRBD2 (5 bases). CDR1 and CDR2 from the germline V gene are SGHRS and YFSETQ. Trimming took off 3 bases at V and 6 bases at J, with 17 bases between the two ends. The CDR3 consists of 15 residues. The CDR3 coding sequence is TGCGCCAGCAGCTCTGGACTCGCCGGCGGGGATACGCAGTATTTT. This encodes CASSSGLAGGDTQYF.

This clonotype was seen many times. The gene calls are TRBV2 and TRBJ2-3; D not certain. The CDR3 is 10 residues long. With 8 bases removed from V and 6 bases from J, the gap between germline ends came to 6 bases. Germline CDR1 reads SNHLY; CDR2 reads FYNNEI. The CDR3 region is CASFWDTQYF. CDR3 sequence (DNA): TGTGCCAGCTTTTGGGATACGCAGTATTTT. The variable domain in full, with the rest retrieved from reference TRBV2 and TRBJ2-3, is EPEVTQTPSHQVTQMGQEVILRCVPISNHLYFYWYRQILGQKVEFLVSFYNNEISEKSEIFDDQFSVERPDGSNFTLKIRSTKLEDSAMYFCASFWDTQYFGPGTRLTVL.

This clonotype occurred many times. V usage is TRBV5-1 and J usage is TRBJ2-1, with D maybe TRBD1 (5 bases). Per the germline V gene, CDR1 is SGHRS and CDR2 is YFSETQ. This CDR3 contains 15 residues. Trimming removed 4 bases from V and 1 base from J, with 12 bases in between. In DNA form, the CDR3 reads TGCGCCAGCAGCCTTTCAGGGCCATCCTACAATGAGCAGTTCTTC. It codes for CASSLSGPSYNEQFF.

This clonotype showed up many times. J is TRBJ2-1 and V is TRBV6-2 or TRBV6-3, with TRBD2 matching over 7 bases. CDR3 length equals 12 residues. Per the germline V gene, CDR1 is MNHEY and CDR2 is SVGEGT. The trim removed 7 bases at V and 12 bases at J, leaving 9 bases unmatched. CDR3 sequence reads: CASNPLGGGQFF. The CDR3 DNA is TGTGCCAGCAATCCCCTGGGGGGGGGGCAGTTCTTC.

This clonotype is medium-sized (0.01 to 0.1%). The rearrangement links TRBV20-1 to TRBJ2-1; 16 bases map to TRBD2. CDR1 and CDR2 (germline): DFQATT, SNEGSKA (reference sequence). With V trimmed by 5 bases and J by 5 bases, 12 bases remained unmatched. The CDR3 extends over 18 amino acids. This CDR3 is CSAPLGLAGGPGDNEQFF. In DNA, the CDR3 is TGCAGTGCTCCCCTGGGACTAGCGGGAGGGCCGGGAGACAATGAGCAGTTCTTC.

The table lists this clonotype with many counts. This chain links TRBV19 with TRBJ2-7; D may correspond to TRBD1 or TRBD2 (5 bases each). The CDR3 consists of 14 residues. Germline-derived CDR1 and CDR2 are LNHDA and SQIVND (reference sequence). V gave up 6 bases and J gave up 3 bases, with 15 bases separating them. The CDR3 loop reads CASSKGPLFYEQYF. Written as DNA, the CDR3 is TGTGCCAGTAGCAAGGGACCTTTATTCTACGAGCAGTACTTC. The full variable domain, its missing parts supplied by reference TRBV19 and TRBJ2-7, is DGGITQSPKYLFRKEGQNVTLSCEQNLNHDAMYWYRQDPGQGLRLIYYSQIVNDFQKGDIAEGYSVSREKKESFPLTVTSAQKNPTAFYLCASSKGPLFYEQYFGPGTRLTVT.

By frequency in the sample, this clonotype is medium-sized (0.01 to 0.1%). The V call is TRBV7-3, the J call TRBJ2-1, with 7 bases that match TRBD2. Trimming cost V 5 bases and J 1 base; bases outside gene matches: 8. Per the germline V gene, CDR1 is SGHTA and CDR2 is FQGTGA. CDR3 size: 16 residues. Written as DNA, the CDR3 is TGTGCCAGCAGCAGGGGAGGGACCATGTCCTACAATGAGCAGTTCTTC. This codes for CASSRGGTMSYNEQFF.

The chain has TRBV6-5 and TRBJ2-3; D is unclear. The CDR3 consists of 11 residues. Deletions cut 8 bases from V and 4 bases from J, with 7 bases between. Germline values: CDR1 MNHEY, CDR2 SVGAGI. The CDR3 loop is CASRLADTQYF. CDR3 sequence (DNA): TGTGCCAGCCGCTTGGCAGATACGCAGTATTTT.

This clonotype is termed medium-sized (0.01 to 0.1%). V usage is TRBV7-9 and J usage is TRBJ2-7; 8 nucleotides agree with TRBD1. CDR3 length: 14 residues. The germline CDR1 and CDR2 sequences are SEHNR and FQNEAQ (reference sequence). After removal of 3 bases from V and 0 bases from J, the junction contained 1 base not matched to a gene. The CDR3, as DNA: TGTGCCAGCAGCTTTACAGGGGGCTCCTACGAGCAGTACTTC. Its translation: CASSFTGGSYEQYF. Complete variable domain (other parts from reference TRBV7-9 and TRBJ2-7): DTGVSQNPRHKITKRGQNVTFRCDPISEHNRLYWYRQTLGQGPEFLTYFQNEAQLEKSRLLSDRFSAERPKGSFSTLEIQRTEQGDSAMYLCASSFTGGSYEQYFGPGTRLTVT.

The chain has TRBV12-3 or TRBV12-4 and TRBJ2-5; TRBD2 matches 9 bases. The CDR3 has 13 residues. The V and J ends lost 3 bases and 9 bases, in that order; junction bases with no gene match: 5. The CDR3 reads CASSFGSGGAQYF. CDR3 in DNA: TGTGCCAGCAGTTTCGGTAGCGGGGGAGCCCAGTACTTC.

This rearrangement joins TRBV20-1 to TRBJ2-3; D gene uncertain. This CDR3 contains 12 residues. V gave up 7 bases and J gave up 2 bases, with 10 bases separating them. The germline gives CDR1 DFQATT, CDR2 SNEGSKA (reference sequence). This CDR3 is CSVRGNTDTQYF. In DNA, the CDR3 is TGCAGTGTACGCGGAAACACAGATACGCAGTATTTT.